A single sample gave rise to the 5 T cell receptor beta chains below, sequenced in a study of T cells in localized non-small cell lung cancer. Using immunoSEQ multiplex PCR, the repertoire was profiled, and TCRdb retains in-frame clones only, with some absent. The sample includes more than 10,000 clones, around 84% of them seen just once. The specimen comprised peripheral blood, sampled before any cancer treatment. The receptors originated from a male donor at least 60 years old with stage III lung adenocarcinoma.

The CDR3 coding sequence is TGCGCCAGCAGCCAAGTGGGGTCGAACACTGAAGCTTTCTTT. Protein product: CASSQVGSNTEAFF. The chain recombines TRBV4-1 with TRBJ1-1; D is undetermined. Trimming took off 1 base at V and 1 base at J, with 7 bases between the two ends. The CDR3 spans 14 residues. Germline CDR1 reads MGHRA; CDR2 reads YSYEKL.

The gene calls are TRBV27 and TRBJ1-1; D might be TRBD1 (5 bases). The V end was cut by 4 bases, the J end by 4 bases, with 25 bases between. Germline CDR1 MNHEY, CDR2 SMNVEV (reference sequence). CDR3 length equals 18 residues. CDR3 nucleotides: TGTGCCAGCAGTTCCCACTCCCGGCTTGAAGGGGTGCCCACTGAAGCTTTCTTT. Its protein product is CASSSHSRLEGVPTEAFF.

The rearrangement joins TRBV7-2 to TRBJ1-5, with TRBD1 matching over 8 bases. With 5 bases clipped from V and 4 bases from J, the junction kept 7 bases outside the gene matches. This CDR3 spans 15 amino acids. In germline, CDR1 is SGHTA, CDR2 FQGNSA. Here the CDR3 reads CASSHDRGKNQPQHF. In DNA, the CDR3 is TGTGCCAGCAGCCACGACAGGGGAAAAAATCAGCCCCAGCATTTT.

V and J are TRBV7-2 and TRBJ1-4; D possibly corresponds to TRBD1 (6 bases). The V gene's germline CDR1 is SGHTA and CDR2 FQGNSA. The CDR3 runs to 14 residues. Trimming pared 7 bases from V and 8 bases from J, leaving 17 bases between. CDR3 sequence reads: CASTTTGWGEKLFF. CDR3 in DNA: TGTGCCAGCACCACGACAGGTTGGGGGGAAAAACTGTTTTTT. Filled out from reference TRBV7-2 and TRBJ1-4, the complete variable domain reads GAGVSQSPSNKVTEKGKDVELRCDPISGHTALYWYRQSLGQGLEFLIYFQGNSAPDKSGLPSDRFSAERTGGSVSTLTIQRTQQEDSAVYLCASTTTGWGEKLFFGSGTQLSVL.

This sequence joins TRBV10-2 and TRBJ1-4; no firm D call. This CDR3 has 15 amino acids. Trimming removed 3 bases from V and 3 bases from J, with 11 bases in between. Germline loops: CDR1 WSHSY, CDR2 SAAADI. The CDR3 loop is CASSEGWGSNEKLFF. The CDR3 DNA reads TGCGCCAGCAGTGAAGGTTGGGGTTCTAATGAAAAACTGTTTTTT.